Below, 27 T cell receptor beta chains from the same sample are listed, as sequenced in a study of T cell repertoires in cytomegalovirus infection. TCRdb fed the reads into MiXCR, producing one record per CDR3 protein. The sample records around 530,000 distinct CDR3 sequences, around a quarter being singletons. Material for sequencing was PBMCs. The source is a human donor in good health (CMV status not recorded). Some clones in this sample may be carry-over from other donors' samples.

The rearrangement joins TRBV30 to TRBJ2-1, with 7 bases lining up with TRBD1. The germline gives CDR1 GTSNPN, CDR2 SVGIG (reference sequence). This CDR3 has 12 amino acids. The V gene end was trimmed by 0 bases and the J gene end by 10 bases; junction bases not matched to a gene: 3. The CDR3 loop is CAWSVGQREQFF. The DNA of the CDR3 is TGTGCCTGGAGTGTGGGACAGAGAGAGCAGTTCTTC. The variable domain in full, completed from reference TRBV30 and TRBJ2-1, reads SQTIHQWPATLVQPVGSPLSLECTVEGTSNPNLYWYRQAAGRGLQLLFYSVGIGQISSEVPQNLSASRPQDRQFILSSKKLLLSDSGFYLCAWSVGQREQFFGPGTRLTVL.

V gene TRBV12-3 or TRBV12-4 combines with J gene TRBJ2-1, with a possible D match to TRBD2 (5 bases). The CDR3 extends over 15 amino acids. V was pared by 2 bases and J by 10 bases, with 18 bases between. CDR3 protein: CASSLFRGSGYEQFF. CDR3 in DNA: TGTGCCAGCAGTTTATTTCGAGGGAGTGGGTACGAGCAGTTCTTC.

The J gene is TRBJ2-3, the V gene TRBV11-2, with TRBD2 matching 13 bases. CDR1 SGHAT and CDR2 FQNNGV come from the germline V gene. This CDR3 has 15 residues. J lost 14 bases, V lost 4 bases, and 12 bases had no gene match. This CDR3 is CASSSLAGGSLARYF. As DNA, the CDR3 is TGTGCCAGCAGCTCACTAGCGGGAGGGTCCCTCGCTCGGTATTTT. Using reference TRBV11-2 and TRBJ2-3 for the parts outside the CDR3, the full variable domain is EAGVAQSPRYKIIEKRQSVAFWCNPISGHATLYWYQQILGQGPKLLIQFQNNGVVDDSQLPKDRFSAERLKGVDSTLKIQPAKLEDSAVYLCASSSLAGGSLARYFGPGTRLTVL.

There are a few counts of this clonotype. The genes are TRBV7-8 and TRBJ1-4; 8 bases agree with TRBD1. V lost 5 bases and J lost 8; bases outside the gene matches: 4. This CDR3 comprises 13 residues. Germline CDR1 and CDR2: SGHVS and FQNEAQ. The CDR3 nucleotides read TGTGCCAGCAGCCGTGACAGGGGCGAAAAACTGTTTTTT. This encodes CASSRDRGEKLFF. The entire variable domain, with the rest obtained from reference TRBV7-8 and TRBJ1-4, is as follows: GAGVSQSPRYKVAKRGQDVALRCDPISGHVSLFWYQQALGQGPEFLTYFQNEAQLDKSGLPSDRFFAERPEGSVSTLKIQRTQQEDSAVYLCASSRDRGEKLFFGSGTQLSVL.

In its sample, this clonotype was seen many times. This CDR3 is CASSSPGGNTEAFF. The DNA for the CDR3 is TGTGCCAGCAGCTCCCCGGGGGGAAACACTGAAGCTTTCTTT. The V call is TRBV7-2, the J call TRBJ1-1, with D possibly matching TRBD1 (5 bases). Germline values: CDR1 SGHTA, CDR2 FQGNSA. The germline V and J ends were trimmed by 4 bases and 2 bases, with 11 bases remaining between them. CDR3 length equals 14 residues.

This clonotype has just a few counts. In DNA form, the CDR3 reads TGCGCCAGCAGCCAAGAGGGCAGAGACTATGGCTACACCTTC. Translating it yields CASSQEGRDYGYTF. The chain joins TRBV4-1 to TRBJ1-2, with unresolved D. CDR1 and CDR2 from the germline V gene are MGHRA and YSYEKL. V gave up 0 bases and J gave up 3 bases, with 8 bases separating them. The CDR3 runs to 14 residues.

This sequence joins TRBV9 and TRBJ2-6; perhaps TRBD1 as D (5 bases). V gave up 0 bases and J gave up 0 bases, with 13 bases separating them. The CDR3 is made up of 18 amino acids. The germline gives CDR1 SGDLS, CDR2 YYNGEE. CDR3 loop: CASSVVQGPGSGANVLTF. The CDR3 nucleotides read TGTGCCAGCAGCGTAGTTCAGGGCCCCGGCTCTGGGGCCAACGTCCTGACTTTC.

This chain links TRBV29-1 with TRBJ2-7; D not certain. The CDR3 is made up of 11 amino acids. The V and J ends lost 2 bases and 4 bases respectively, with 6 bases between them. Per germline, CDR1 SQVTM and CDR2 ANQGSEA. The CDR3 DNA sequence: TGCAGCGTTGAATCCGTTTACGAGCAGTACTTC. Translating it yields CSVESVYEQYF.

A few counts support this clonotype. The chain uses TRBV11-3 and TRBJ1-1, with TRBD1 as a possible D gene (6 bases). The V gene lost 2 bases and the J gene lost 5 bases, with 12 bases spanning the gap. Germline V gene lookup returns CDR1 SGHNT and CDR2 YENEEA. The CDR3 contains 14 residues. The CDR3 loop is CASSLQDSSTEAFF. The CDR3 DNA sequence: TGTGCCAGCAGCTTACAGGACAGTTCGACTGAAGCTTTCTTT.

CDR3 coding DNA: TGTGCCGGGACTAGCGGGAGATATGCCGGGGAGCTGTTTTTT. It encodes CAGTSGRYAGELFF. The V gene is TRBV12-3 or TRBV12-4, the J gene TRBJ2-2; 14 bases match TRBD2. CDR3 length: 14 amino acids. V trimming: 11 bases; J trimming: 6 bases; junction bases outside the gene matches: 5.

This clonotype was seen many times. The rearrangement joins TRBV12-3 or TRBV12-4 to TRBJ1-1; D unresolved. Trimming pared 6 bases from V and 2 bases from J, leaving 13 bases between. The CDR3 is 14 residues long. CDR3 bases: TGTGCCAGCAGCCTCACCTTAATAAACACTGAAGCTTTCTTT. Translated, it gives CASSLTLINTEAFF.

The rearrangement links TRBV29-1 to TRBJ2-3, with D possibly TRBD2 on 6 matching bases. The CDR3 totals 11 residues. V shed 8 bases and J shed 5 bases, with 11 bases lying between them. In germline, CDR1 is SQVTM, CDR2 ANQGSEA. The CDR3 reads CSLGGLDTQYF. For the CDR3, the DNA is TGCAGCTTGGGGGGTTTAGATACGCAGTATTTT.

In this sample, this clonotype turned up many times. The CDR3 spells CASSLGLAGVHPVRETQYF. For the CDR3, the DNA is TGTGCCAGCAGCTTAGGACTAGCGGGAGTCCACCCGGTGAGGGAGACCCAGTACTTC. V and J are TRBV7-6 and TRBJ2-5, with 12 bases lining up with TRBD2. Germline lookup yields CDR1 SGHVS and CDR2 FNYEAQ. The CDR3 consists of 19 residues. The V segment lost 1 base and the J segment 5 bases; nucleotides outside the gene matches: 14.

This clonotype has just a few counts. The J gene is TRBJ2-1, the V gene TRBV11-2; 9 bases map to TRBD2. This CDR3 is built from 15 residues. The ends lost 5 bases at V and 5 bases at J; junction bases unmatched: 7. Per the germline V gene, CDR1 is SGHAT and CDR2 is FQNNGV. DNA of the CDR3: TGTGCCAGCAGCCGGGGACTAGCCTCAAACAATGAGCAGTTCTTC. It codes for CASSRGLASNNEQFF.

This CDR3 is CASSLSSGLASYNEQFF. CDR3 DNA sequence: TGTGCCAGCAGCTTATCGAGTGGACTAGCGTCCTACAATGAGCAGTTCTTC. The V and J genes are TRBV7-2 and TRBJ2-1; the match to TRBD2 covers 9 bases. CDR1 is SGHTA, CDR2 FQGNSA, per germline. V gave up 2 bases and J gave up 1 base; unmatched junction bases: 6. The CDR3 totals 17 residues. The full variable domain, its missing parts supplied by reference TRBV7-2 and TRBJ2-1, is GAGVSQSPSNKVTEKGKDVELRCDPISGHTALYWYRQSLGQGLEFLIYFQGNSAPDKSGLPSDRFSAERTGGSVSTLTIQRTQQEDSAVYLCASSLSSGLASYNEQFFGPGTRLTVL.

DNA for the CDR3: TGTGCCAGCAGTGTCACTAGCGGGAGGGCCTCGGGAACCGGGGAGCTGTTTTTT. Translated: CASSVTSGRASGTGELFF. The genes are TRBV12-3 or TRBV12-4 and TRBJ2-2, with 13 bases aligning to TRBD2. V shed 5 bases and J 5 bases; nucleotides not matched to a gene: 11. The CDR3 loop spans 18 amino acids.

The table lists this clonotype with a few counts. V is TRBV20-1 and J is TRBJ2-1; no clear D. This CDR3 has 14 residues. V shed 4 bases and J shed 0 bases, with 10 bases lying between them. The germline V gene encodes CDR1 DFQATT and CDR2 SNEGSKA (reference sequence). This chain's CDR3 is CSATGRSSYNEQFF. CDR3 nucleotides: TGCAGTGCTACAGGACGGAGCTCCTACAATGAGCAGTTCTTC.

This rearrangement joins TRBV7-6 to TRBJ2-3; 12 nucleotides agree with TRBD2. This CDR3 region has 19 residues. V shed 4 bases, J shed 3 bases, and the junction held 14 bases outside the gene matches. Germline V gives CDR1 SGHVS, CDR2 FNYEAQ. CDR3 bases: TGTGCCAGCAGCTCCGGAGGGCTAGCGGGAGGGCATCGGACAGATACGCAGTATTTT. It specifies CASSSGGLAGGHRTDTQYF.

This clonotype was found many times. The rearrangement uses TRBV7-2 and TRBJ2-7; D may be TRBD1 (5 bases). V shed 3 bases and J shed 3 bases, with 9 bases lying between them. This CDR3 is built from 13 residues. Germline lookup yields CDR1 SGHTA and CDR2 FQGNSA. The CDR3 DNA reads as TGTGCCAGCAGCTTCGACAGTTACTACGAGCAGTACTTC. Translation gives CASSFDSYYEQYF.

This chain links TRBV28 with TRBJ2-1; 11 bases line up with TRBD2. This CDR3 is 17 amino acids long. Germline V lookup: CDR1 MDHEN, CDR2 SYDVKM. Germline trimming cut 4 bases from V and 6 bases from J; bases unmatched to any gene: 11. In DNA form, the CDR3 reads TGTGCCAGCAGTTCATCATCACTAGCGGGAGTGGGCAATGAGCAGTTCTTC. Its translation: CASSSSSLAGVGNEQFF.

The rearrangement joins TRBV5-6 to TRBJ2-4, with D perhaps TRBD1 (6 bases). The CDR3 is 15 residues long. Per germline, CDR1 SGHDT and CDR2 YYEEEE. V gave up 0 bases and J gave up 8 bases, with 15 bases separating them. The CDR3 here is CASSLGAGPGDIQYF. The CDR3 coding sequence is TGTGCCAGCAGCTTGGGGGCAGGCCCAGGGGACATTCAGTACTTC.

Only a few counts were recorded for this clonotype. The chain uses TRBV7-6 and TRBJ2-3; 7 bases agree with TRBD2. This CDR3 is 15 amino acids long. The germline V gene encodes CDR1 SGHVS and CDR2 FNYEAQ. With V trimmed by 2 bases and J by 6 bases, 8 bases remained unmatched. CDR3 in DNA: TGTGCCAGCAGCTTAAGAATAGAGGGAGGGGATACGCAGTATTTT. This codes for CASSLRIEGGDTQYF.

This clonotype was counted many times. The V gene is TRBV5-4, the J gene TRBJ2-1; 9 nucleotides align to TRBD1. CDR3 length: 14 amino acids. The junction had 5 bases not matched to a gene; V was cut back by 5 bases and J by 5 bases. Per germline, CDR1 SGHNT and CDR2 YYREEE (reference sequence). DNA of the CDR3: TGTGCCAGCAGTCGGGACAGGGTTAACAATGAGCAGTTCTTC. It encodes CASSRDRVNNEQFF.

This sequence joins TRBV7-9 and TRBJ2-7; D unclear. Germline values: CDR1 SEHNR, CDR2 FQNEAQ (reference sequence). Trimming pared 1 base from V and 2 bases from J, leaving 12 bases between. The CDR3 is 15 residues long. The DNA for the CDR3 is TGTGCCAGCAGCTTAGTTGGGTCAAGAGCCTACGAGCAGTACTTC. This translates into CASSLVGSRAYEQYF.

This clonotype was seen a few times. The chain uses TRBV7-2 and TRBJ2-5, with TRBD2 identical over 7 bases. Trimming cost V 1 base and J 6 bases; bases outside gene matches: 5. Per the germline V gene, CDR1 is SGHTA and CDR2 is FQGNSA. The CDR3 loop spans 14 amino acids. The CDR3 DNA reads TGTGCCAGCAGCTTAGTGCGGGAGCTAAAGACCCAGTACTTC. This sequence encodes CASSLVRELKTQYF. Drawing the rest from reference TRBV7-2 and TRBJ2-5, the complete variable domain is GAGVSQSPSNKVTEKGKDVELRCDPISGHTALYWYRQSLGQGLEFLIYFQGNSAPDKSGLPSDRFSAERTGGSVSTLTIQRTQQEDSAVYLCASSLVRELKTQYFGPGTRLLVL.

This clonotype has more than one count but fewer than ten. This sequence joins TRBV28 and TRBJ2-1; D is ambiguous. The germline V gene has CDR1 MDHEN and CDR2 SYDVKM. Trimming took 8 bases from V and 0 from J, leaving 14 bases between them. The CDR3 runs to 15 residues. CDR3 sequence reads: CASGQQRLSYNEQFF. The CDR3 DNA is TGTGCCAGCGGTCAACAGAGACTCTCCTACAATGAGCAGTTCTTC.

The chain recombines TRBV5-4 with TRBJ2-3; 9 nucleotides line up with TRBD1. The length of the CDR3 is 16 residues. V was clipped by 4 bases and J by 5 bases; unmatched bases: 11. Germline V lookup: CDR1 SGHNT, CDR2 YYREEE (reference sequence). The chain's CDR3 is CASSALQGARGDTQYF. CDR3 nucleotide sequence: TGTGCCAGCAGCGCACTACAGGGGGCCCGTGGAGATACGCAGTATTTT.